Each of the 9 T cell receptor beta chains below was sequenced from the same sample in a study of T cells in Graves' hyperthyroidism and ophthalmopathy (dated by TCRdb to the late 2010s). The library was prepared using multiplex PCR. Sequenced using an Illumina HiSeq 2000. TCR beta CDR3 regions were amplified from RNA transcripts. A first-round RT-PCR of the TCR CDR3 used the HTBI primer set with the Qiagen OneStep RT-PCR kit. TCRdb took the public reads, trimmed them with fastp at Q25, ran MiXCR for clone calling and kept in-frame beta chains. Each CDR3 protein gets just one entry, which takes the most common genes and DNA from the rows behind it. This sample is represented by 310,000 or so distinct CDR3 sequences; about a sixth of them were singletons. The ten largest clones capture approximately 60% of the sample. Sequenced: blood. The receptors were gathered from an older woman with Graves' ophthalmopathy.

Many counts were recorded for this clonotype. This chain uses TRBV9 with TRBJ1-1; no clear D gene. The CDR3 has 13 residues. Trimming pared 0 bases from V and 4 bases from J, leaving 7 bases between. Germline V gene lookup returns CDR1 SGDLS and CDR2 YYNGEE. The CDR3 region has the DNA TGTGCCAGCAGCGTAGGGTGGGGCACTGAAGCTTTCTTT. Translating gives CASSVGWGTEAFF.

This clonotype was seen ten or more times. The CDR3 reads CASRRGPEPGYGYTF. The CDR3 DNA follows: TGTGCCAGCAGACGGGGTCCGGAGCCAGGCTATGGCTACACCTTC. The chain couples TRBV11-2 to TRBJ1-2; D is undetermined. The germline gives CDR1 SGHAT, CDR2 FQNNGV. Trimming left V 6 bases short and J 4 bases short, with 18 bases between. The CDR3 runs to 15 residues.

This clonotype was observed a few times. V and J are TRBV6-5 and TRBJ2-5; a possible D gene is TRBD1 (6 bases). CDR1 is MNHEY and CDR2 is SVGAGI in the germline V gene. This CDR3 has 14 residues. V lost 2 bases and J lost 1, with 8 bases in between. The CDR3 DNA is TGTGCCAGCAGTTACAGGGACACCCAAGAGACCCAGTACTTC. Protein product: CASSYRDTQETQYF.

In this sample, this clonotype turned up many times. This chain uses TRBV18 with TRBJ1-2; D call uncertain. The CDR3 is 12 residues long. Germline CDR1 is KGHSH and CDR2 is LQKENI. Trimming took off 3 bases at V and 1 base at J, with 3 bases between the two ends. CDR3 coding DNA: TGTGCCAGCTCACCCGATAACTATGGCTACACCTTC. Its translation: CASSPDNYGYTF.

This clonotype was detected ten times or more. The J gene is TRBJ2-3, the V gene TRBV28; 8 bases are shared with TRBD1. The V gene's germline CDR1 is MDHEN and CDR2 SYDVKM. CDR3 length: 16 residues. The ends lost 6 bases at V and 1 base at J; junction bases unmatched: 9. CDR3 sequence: CASSGRGHLGTDTQYF. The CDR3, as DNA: TGTGCCAGCAGCGGCAGGGGGCATTTGGGCACAGATACGCAGTATTTT.

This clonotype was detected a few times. The CDR3, as DNA: TGTGCCAGCAGTGCACGGACTAGCAGCTACAATGAGCAGTTCTTC. Its translation is CASSARTSSYNEQFF. This chain links TRBV25-1 with TRBJ2-1; 8 bases are a match to TRBD2. CDR1 and CDR2 (germline): MGHDK, SYGVNS. J was trimmed by 3 bases and V by 4 bases; bases with no gene match: 5. The CDR3 sequence is 15 residues long.

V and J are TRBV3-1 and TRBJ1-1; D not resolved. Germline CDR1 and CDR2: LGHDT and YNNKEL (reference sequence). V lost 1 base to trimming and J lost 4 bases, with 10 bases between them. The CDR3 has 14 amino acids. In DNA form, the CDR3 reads TGTGCCAGCAGCCAAGCAGGCCTAGGCACTGAAGCTTTCTTT. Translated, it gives CASSQAGLGTEAFF.

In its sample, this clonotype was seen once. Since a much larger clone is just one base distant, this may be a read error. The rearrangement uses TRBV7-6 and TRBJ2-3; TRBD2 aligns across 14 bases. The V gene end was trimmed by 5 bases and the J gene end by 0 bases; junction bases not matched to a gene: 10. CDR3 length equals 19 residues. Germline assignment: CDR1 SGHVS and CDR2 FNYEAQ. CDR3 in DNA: TGTGCCAGCAGCCATTCCGCCGGGACTAGCGGGGGAAGCACAGATACGCAGTATTTT. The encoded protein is CASSHSAGTSGGSTDTQYF.

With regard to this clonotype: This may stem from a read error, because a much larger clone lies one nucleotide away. The CDR3 reads CAGSTAGTGDLPPYGYTF. In DNA, the CDR3 is TGTGCCGGCAGTACAGCCGGGACAGGGGACCTTCCCCCCTATGGCTACACCTTC. The V call is TRBV25-1, the J call TRBJ1-2, with 10 bases that match TRBD1. CDR1 and CDR2 from the germline V gene are MGHDK and SYGVNS. This CDR3 is 18 amino acids long.